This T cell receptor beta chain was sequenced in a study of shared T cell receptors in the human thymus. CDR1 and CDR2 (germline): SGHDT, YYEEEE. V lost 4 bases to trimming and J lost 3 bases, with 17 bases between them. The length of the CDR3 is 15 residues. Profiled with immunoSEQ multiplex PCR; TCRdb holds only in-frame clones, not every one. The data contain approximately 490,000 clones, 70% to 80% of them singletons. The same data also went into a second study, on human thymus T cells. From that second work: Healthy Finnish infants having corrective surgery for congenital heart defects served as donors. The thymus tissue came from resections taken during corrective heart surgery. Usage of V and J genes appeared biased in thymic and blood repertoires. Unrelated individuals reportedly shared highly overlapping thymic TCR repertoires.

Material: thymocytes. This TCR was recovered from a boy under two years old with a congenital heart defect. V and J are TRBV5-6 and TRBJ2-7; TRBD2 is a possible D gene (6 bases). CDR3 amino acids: CASSEGRDPNYEQYF. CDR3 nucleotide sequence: TGTGCCAGCAGCGAGGGGCGGGACCCCAACTACGAGCAGTACTTC.